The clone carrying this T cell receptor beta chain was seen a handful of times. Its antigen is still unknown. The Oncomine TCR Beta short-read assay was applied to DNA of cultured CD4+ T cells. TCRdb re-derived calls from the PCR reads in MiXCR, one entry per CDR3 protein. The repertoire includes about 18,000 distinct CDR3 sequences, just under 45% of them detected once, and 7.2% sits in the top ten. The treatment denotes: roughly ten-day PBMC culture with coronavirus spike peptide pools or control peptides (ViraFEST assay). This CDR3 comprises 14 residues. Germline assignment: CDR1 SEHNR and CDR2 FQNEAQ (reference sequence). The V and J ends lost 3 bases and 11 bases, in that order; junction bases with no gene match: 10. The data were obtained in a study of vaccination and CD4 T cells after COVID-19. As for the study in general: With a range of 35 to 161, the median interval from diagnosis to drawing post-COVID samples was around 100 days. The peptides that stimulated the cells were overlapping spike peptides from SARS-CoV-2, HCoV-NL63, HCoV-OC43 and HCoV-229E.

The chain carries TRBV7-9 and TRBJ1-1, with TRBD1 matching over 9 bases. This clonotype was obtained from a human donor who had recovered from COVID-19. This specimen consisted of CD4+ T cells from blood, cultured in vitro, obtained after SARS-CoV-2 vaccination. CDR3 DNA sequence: TGTGCCAGCAGCTTCCTTCGGGACAGGGCAAAGGCTTTCTTT. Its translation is CASSFLRDRAKAFF. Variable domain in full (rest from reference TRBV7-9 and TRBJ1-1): DTGVSQNPRHKITKRGQNVTFRCDPISEHNRLYWYRQTLGQGPEFLTYFQNEAQLEKSRLLSDRFSAERPKGSFSTLEIQRTEQGDSAMYLCASSFLRDRAKAFFGQGTRLTVV.